These T cell receptor beta chains were read from a single sample in a study of graft-versus-host responses after intestinal transplantation. Data came from immunoSEQ multiplex PCR; TCRdb stores just in-frame clones and leaves some out. The sample has 77,000 or so clones; around 92% are singletons. The material was PBMCs, obtained 98 days after intestinal transplantation. Every receptor here comes from a human patient who received an intestinal transplant, so some T cells may come from the graft donor. The CDR3 runs from the conserved cysteine through the conserved F or W.

TRBJ2-7,TRBV7-2,CASSHDGTSYEQYF
TRBJ2-5,TRBV7-7,CASSLDVSAEETQYF
TRBJ2-1,TRBV10-2,CASSAPGLAVYEQFF
TRBJ1-3,TRBV5-4,CASSPGPAGVGGSGNTIYF
TRBJ2-2,TRBV4-1,CASSQVLSGDTGELFF
TRBJ1-4,TRBV18,CASSLLPGTGNEKLFF
TRBJ2-5,TRBV5-1,CASSLNGFETQYF
TRBJ1-3,TRBV19,CASSTGTGSGNTIYF
TRBJ1-2,TRBV5-6,CASSPEQGAGGYTF
TRBJ2-3,TRBV6-1,CASSEKGRGTDTQYF
TRBJ1-5,TRBV21-1,CASSKGQGGCNQPQHF
TRBJ2-1,TRBV21-1,CASSWAGPCSIYNEQFF
TRBJ2-7,TRBV10-1,CASSERAGDYEQYF
TRBJ2-5,TRBV6-1,CASSWTVQETQYF
TRBJ1-3,TRBV4-1,CASSLFDSSGNTIYF
TRBJ1-3,TRBV11-2,CASSLVPGSGNTIYF
TRBJ2-5,TRBV5-1,CASSVNSVQETQYF
TRBJ1-1,TRBV7-2,CASSLVRRTEAFF
TRBJ2-1,TRBV4-2,CASSQEPGPTPEQFF
TRBJ1-3,TRBV11-3,CASSHYGAPGVKPSGNTIYF
TRBJ2-3,TRBV19,CATPQKLAGGPGGTDTQYF
TRBJ2-7,TRBV15,CATSRELGDRLGEQYF
TRBJ2-7,TRBV12-2,CASRSKDRLKYF
TRBJ2-7,TRBV5-4,CASSAGTGRNEQYF
TRBJ1-1,TRBV5-1,CASSKDRENTEAFF
TRBJ2-5,TRBV6-1,CASSESRTSGTFLGETQYF
TRBJ2-2,TRBV18,CASSTITGELFF
TRBJ2-3,TRBV30,CAWSGLADNTDTQYF
TRBJ2-3,TRBV5-6,CASSLGGSGTDTQYF
TRBJ1-4,TRBV6-1,CASSSETASEKLFF
TRBJ1-5,TRBV7-9,CASTDGGGDQPQHF
TRBJ2-1,TRBV7-9,CASSLGYNEQFF
TRBJ1-6,TRBV7-3,CASSPSRDCNSPLHF
TRBJ2-4,TRBV6-1,CASSRWDWGKNIQYF
TRBJ2-7,TRBV28,CASSPILPPEQYF
TRBJ2-3,TRBV9,CASSVQGAPTDTQYF
TRBJ2-5,TRBV11-2,CASSKIAGAGETQYF
TRBJ2-3,TRBV7-6,CASSLRLGRAAHTQYF
TRBJ2-5,TRBV11-3,CASSLGLAGDETQYF
TRBJ1-1,TRBV28,CASDQGNMNTEAFF
TRBJ1-5,TRBV19,CASSIAKGKVYQPQHF
TRBJ2-3,TRBV29-1,CSVQRESDTQYF
TRBJ2-2,TRBV6-5,CASSRLAGGPGELFF
TRBJ2-1,TRBV6-1,CASSEDRQIYNEQFF
TRBJ2-3,TRBV5-1,CASSASGRAVTDTQYF
TRBJ1-2,TRBV4-2,CASSQEEGNYGYTF
TRBJ2-3,TRBV7-3,CASSKIAGGLEDTQYF
TRBJ1-5,TRBV15,CATSSRTVNQPQHF
TRBJ1-2,TRBV27,CASSTPFNYGYTF
TRBJ2-7,TRBV5-4,CASSSLTGKYEQYF
TRBJ2-1,TRBV6-5,CASSYGAMGNEQFF
TRBJ2-2,TRBV18,CASSPRRDSYTGELFF
TRBJ2-3,TRBV5-1,CASSLWLAGGLDTQYF